This TCR beta chain was found in a study of T cells in localized non-small cell lung cancer. Study-level results: Uninvolved adjacent lung, not tumor, had the highest T cell clonality. Increased T cell density in blood showed an association with longer overall survival. Adjacent lung was found to contain a median approximately 60 of the top 100 tumor clones. Analysis by sequencing included only one tumor region, so heterogeneity remains possible.

Germline CDR1 and CDR2: MGHRA and YSYEKL. The CDR3 covers 13 residues. Trimming removed 3 bases from V and 3 bases from J, with 9 bases in between. Comments on this clone: The antigen remains undetermined.

The data were produced by immunoSEQ multiplex PCR, yet TCRdb's version contains in-frame clones alone and is incomplete. The data contain about 40,000 clones, around 86% of them singletons. The rearrangement joins TRBV4-1 to TRBJ2-7, with D tentatively TRBD1 (5 bases). The source of this sequence is a male donor aged 60 or over with stage II lung adenocarcinoma. Sample: peripheral blood mononuclear cells, taken before any cancer treatment. CDR3 sequence reads: CASSHADSYEQYF. DNA for the CDR3: TGCGCCAGCAGCCATGCTGACAGCTACGAGCAGTACTTC.